This T cell receptor (beta chain) was documented in a study of control samples from healthy donors and cancer patients. TCRdb's copy holds only in-frame clones and misses some; the assay was immunoSEQ multiplex PCR. The sample records about 120,000 clones, more than 70% being singletons. J gave up 8 bases and V 7 bases, and 7 bases lay outside the gene matches. Germline loops: CDR1 SNHLY, CDR2 FYNNEI. The CDR3 runs to 12 residues. This TCR came from a woman in her seventies in good health. Sequencing used blood. The V gene is TRBV2, the J gene TRBJ1-2, with 7 positions matching TRBD1. The CDR3 reads CASTSGGGGYTF. Written as DNA, the CDR3 is TGTGCCAGCACCTCAGGGGGGGGAGGCTACACCTTC. Combining the CDR3 with reference TRBV2 and TRBJ1-2 gives the whole variable domain EPEVTQTPSHQVTQMGQEVILRCVPISNHLYFYWYRQILGQKVEFLVSFYNNEISEKSEIFDDQFSVERPDGSNFTLKIRSTKLEDSAMYFCASTSGGGGYTFGSGTRLTVV.